A selection of T cell receptor beta chains follows, all from one sample in a study of blood T cell repertoires in COVID-19. Using immunoSEQ multiplex PCR, the repertoire was profiled, and TCRdb retains in-frame clones only, with some absent. The sample has some 270,000 clones, around 88% seen once; the top ten hold approximately 5.5%. Material: peripheral blood. These receptors all stem from a woman aged 80 or over with COVID-19, enrolled during active disease. The CDR3 runs from the conserved cysteine through the conserved F or W.

v_call cdr3_aa
TRBV12-3/TRBV12-4 CASSFYNQPQHF
TRBV6-5 CASSYDQRGPYEQYF
TRBV6-1 CASSEGGGRNTIYF
TRBV3-1/TRBV3-2 CASSQSSGGETQYF
TRBV2 CASSRDRGRTEAFF
TRBV9 CASSVGGGDYGYTF
TRBV2 CASRGQGARNQPQHF
TRBV7-2 CASSALAGGRNTQYF
TRBV28 CASSLTSVNEQYF
TRBV7-2 CASSRLAGLYNEQFF
TRBV11-2 CASSFELLNTEAFF
TRBV3-1/TRBV3-2 CASSPRRTGELFF
TRBV28 CASSLRGFGYTF
TRBV18 CASSPGIAGGSDTQYF
TRBV5-5 CASSLRAPSTDTQYF
TRBV11-2 CASRGTGQIYGYTF
TRBV3-1/TRBV3-2 CASSQESGTSGQETQYF
TRBV5-1 CASSLSTATEAFF
TRBV24-1 CATRNDRDTDTQYF
TRBV28 CASSLRDRARF
TRBV28 CASRSTGSSYNEQFF
TRBV3-1/TRBV3-2 CASSPLAGGIADTQYF
TRBV5-1 CASSLDIQETQYF
TRBV5-4 CASSLNGIYEQYF
TRBV18 CASSPSTGLNSPLHF
TRBV3-1/TRBV3-2 CASSQLRTGGHTEAFF
TRBV7-2 CASRVRTGTTYEQYF
TRBV7-8 CASSFTALYGYTF
TRBV4-1 CASSHVGGQTSNTEAFF
TRBV10-3 CAISTTGETNEKLFF
TRBV3-1/TRBV3-2 CASSQATAYEQFF
TRBV7-9 CASSLFLGQANQPQHF
TRBV5-5 CASSRGQGAGTQYF
TRBV9 CASSVSVTSEETQYF
TRBV7-9 CASSLVPSAETQYF
TRBV7-2 CASSLGGSEKLFF
TRBV7-9 CASSARRGGAYEQYF
TRBV5-1 CASSQSGTIFDGYTF
TRBV19 CASRSIPGQGRQPQHF
TRBV9 CASSAGQGVNTEAFF
TRBV6-6 CASSETSGDYEQYF
TRBV7-2 CASSTQGSNQPQHF
TRBV6-5 CASRPGTGHNTAF
TRBV6-6 CASSLTPEVWTTNEKLFF
TRBV27 CASSLYPKSPPKAFF
TRBV29-1 CSGTPGTSGGDTQYF